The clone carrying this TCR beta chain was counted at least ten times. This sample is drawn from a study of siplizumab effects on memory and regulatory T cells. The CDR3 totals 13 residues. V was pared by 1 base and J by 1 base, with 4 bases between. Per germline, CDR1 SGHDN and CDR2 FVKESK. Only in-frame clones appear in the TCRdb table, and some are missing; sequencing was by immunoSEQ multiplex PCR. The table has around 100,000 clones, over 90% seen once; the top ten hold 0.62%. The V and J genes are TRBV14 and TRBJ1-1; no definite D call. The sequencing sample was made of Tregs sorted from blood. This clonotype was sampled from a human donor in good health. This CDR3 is CASSQGQNTEAFF. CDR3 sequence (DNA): TGTGCCAGCAGCCAAGGACAGAACACTGAAGCTTTCTTT.